The 23 T cell receptor beta chains reported below all come from one sample, sequenced in a study of preoperative IRX-2 immunotherapy in early breast cancer. Method: immunoSEQ multiplex PCR; TCRdb's copy keeps in-frame clones and lacks some. The sample lists approximately 13,000 clones, approximately 91% occurring once. Described treatment: preoperative locoregional IRX-2 cytokine immunotherapy. Collection of the sample occurred from a patient treated with IRX-2 immunotherapy. The receptors originated from a human donor with breast cancer.

The V gene is TRBV6-5, the J gene TRBJ1-4; no clear D gene. The germline V and J ends were trimmed by 7 bases and 12 bases, with 12 bases remaining between them. CDR1 is MNHEY, CDR2 SVGAGI, per germline. The CDR3 has 11 amino acids. The DNA of the CDR3 is TGTGCCAGCAAGAGTTCAGGAGAACTGTTTTTT. Protein: CASKSSGELFF.

V and J are TRBV5-4 and TRBJ1-1, with D unclear. Per germline, CDR1 SGHNT and CDR2 YYREEE (reference sequence). This CDR3 spans 12 amino acids. V lost 5 bases and J 0 bases, leaving 5 bases between the germline ends. This chain's CDR3 is CASSLLNTEAFF. In nucleotides, the CDR3 is TGTGCCAGCAGTTTGTTGAACACTGAAGCTTTCTTT.

The chain has TRBV5-1 and TRBJ1-1; possible D gene TRBD1, 5 bases. Germline V gives CDR1 SGHRS, CDR2 YFSETQ. CDR3 length: 13 residues. V lost 4 bases and J lost 1, with 8 bases in between. The CDR3 sequence is CASSTGGNTEAFF. CDR3 bases: TGCGCCAGCAGCACTGGGGGGAACACTGAAGCTTTCTTT.

This chain links TRBV10-3 with TRBJ2-7; maybe TRBD1 (5 bases). Per the germline V gene, CDR1 is ENHRY and CDR2 is SYGVKD. CDR3 length: 13 residues. V was trimmed by 6 bases and J by 0 bases, leaving 9 bases between them. The CDR3 reads CAIRAGSSYEQYV. CDR3 DNA sequence: TGTGCCATCAGAGCAGGGTCCTCCTACGAGCAGTACGTC.

Written as DNA, the CDR3 is TGTGCCAGCAGCTTGTGGGGAGCCCCAACCTACGAGCAGTACGTC. Translation: CASSLWGAPTYEQYV. The chain carries TRBV5-6 and TRBJ2-7; TRBD2 is a possible D gene (5 bases). The CDR3 covers 15 residues. Germline CDR1 is SGHDT and CDR2 is YYEEEE. Trimming shortened V by 1 base and J by 2 bases, and 13 bases separated the two germline ends.

This clone was observed a handful of times. The rearrangement uses TRBV27 and TRBJ1-2, with TRBD1 matching 10 bases. Germline lookup yields CDR1 MNHEY and CDR2 SMNVEV (reference sequence). This CDR3 has 17 amino acids. Trimming removed 0 bases from V and 2 bases from J; junction bases left unmatched: 6. For the CDR3, the DNA is TGTGCCAGCAGTTTATCGAAGGGGACAGGGGCGAACTATGGCTACACCTTC. Amino acids: CASSLSKGTGANYGYTF.

The chain joins TRBV6-6 to TRBJ2-2; either TRBD1 or TRBD2 may supply D (5 bases each). Germline CDR1 is MNHNY and CDR2 is SVGAGI (reference sequence). The CDR3 has 13 residues. Between the trimmed V and J ends, which lost 6 bases and 3 bases, there was a span of 8 bases. For the CDR3, the DNA is TGTGCCAGCAGCGGGGCCGACACCGGGGAGCTGTTTTTT. As protein: CASSGADTGELFF.

The rearrangement uses TRBV27 and TRBJ2-7; 8 positions match TRBD2. The V and J ends lost 8 bases and 3 bases, in that order; junction bases with no gene match: 12. Germline CDR1 is MNHEY and CDR2 is SMNVEV (reference sequence). This CDR3 region has 15 residues. CDR3 nucleotides: TGTGCCAGCGCCCCGGCGGTAGCGGGGAACTACGAGCAGTACGTC. Residues: CASAPAVAGNYEQYV.

The genes are TRBV5-6 and TRBJ2-3, with D unclear. Germline CDR1 SGHDT, CDR2 YYEEEE. The CDR3 extends over 13 amino acids. The V and J ends lost 1 base and 3 bases respectively, with 6 bases between them. CDR3 region: CASSLKGTDTQYF. The CDR3 coding sequence is TGTGCCAGCAGCTTGAAGGGTACAGATACGCAGTATTTT. Using reference TRBV5-6 and TRBJ2-3 for the parts outside the CDR3, the full variable domain is DAGVTQSPTHLIKTRGQQVTLRCSPKSGHDTVSWYQQALGQGPQFIFQYYEEEERQRGNFPDRFSGHQFPNYSSELNVNALLLGDSALYLCASSLKGTDTQYFGPGTRLTVL.

The V call is TRBV28, the J call TRBJ2-3; 12 nucleotides agree with TRBD2. Germline V lookup: CDR1 MDHEN, CDR2 SYDVKM. CDR3 length: 15 residues. V dropped 7 bases and J dropped 5; count of bases not matched to a gene: 7. CDR3 loop: CASTTSGGFKDTQYF. The CDR3 nucleotides read TGTGCCAGCACCACTAGCGGGGGGTTCAAAGATACGCAGTATTTT.

V gene TRBV18 combines with J gene TRBJ1-1; D may be TRBD1 (5 bases). The CDR3 loop spans 12 amino acids. V lost 5 bases and J 10 bases, leaving 14 bases between the germline ends. The V gene's germline CDR1 is KGHSH and CDR2 LQKENI. As DNA, the CDR3 is TGTGCCAGCTCAACCGACAGAAGGGGAGCTTTCTTT. Protein sequence: CASSTDRRGAFF.

V gene TRBV7-8 combines with J gene TRBJ1-3, with D perhaps TRBD1 (6 bases). This CDR3 region has 16 residues. In germline, CDR1 is SGHVS, CDR2 FQNEAQ. Trimming cost V 4 bases and J 5 bases, with 18 bases left between them. CDR3 in DNA: TGTGCCAGCAGCTCCTCCGCGGACAGAATTCGAAACACCATATATTTT. It yields the protein CASSSSADRIRNTIYF. Using reference TRBV7-8 and TRBJ1-3 for the parts outside the CDR3, the full variable domain is GAGVSQSPRYKVAKRGQDVALRCDPISGHVSLFWYQQALGQGPEFLTYFQNEAQLDKSGLPSDRFFAERPEGSVSTLKIQRTQQEDSAVYLCASSSSADRIRNTIYFGEGSWLTVV.

The chain joins TRBV18 to TRBJ1-6, with TRBD1 matching 8 bases. This CDR3 comprises 15 residues. The V segment lost 3 bases and the J segment 5 bases; nucleotides outside the gene matches: 3. Germline CDR1 and CDR2: KGHSH and LQKENI. The CDR3 DNA sequence: TGTGCCAGCTCACCCCCGGGACAGGATAATTCACCCCTCCACTTT. As protein: CASSPPGQDNSPLHF.

The chain joins TRBV28 to TRBJ1-2, with 7 bases matching TRBD1. With V trimmed by 2 bases and J by 4 bases, 4 bases remained unmatched. The CDR3 is 14 residues long. Per germline, CDR1 MDHEN and CDR2 SYDVKM. The CDR3 nucleotides read TGTGCCAGCAGTTTAGTTGGGACAGCCTATGGCTACACCTTC. Amino acid sequence: CASSLVGTAYGYTF.

This chain joins TRBV2 and TRBJ1-5; D ambiguous. V lost 7 bases and J 0 bases, leaving 13 bases between the germline ends. The CDR3 is made up of 15 amino acids. The germline gives CDR1 SNHLY, CDR2 FYNNEI. The CDR3 region is CASTSTPYSNQPQHF. In DNA form, the CDR3 reads TGTGCCAGCACGTCGACACCGTATAGCAATCAGCCCCAGCATTTT.

The chain employs TRBV10-2 and TRBJ2-5, with 10 bases lining up with TRBD2. V lost 8 bases and J lost 5; bases outside the gene matches: 14. The CDR3 sequence is 16 residues long. Germline CDR1 reads WSHSY; CDR2 reads SAAADI. The CDR3 reads CASAPHSGGSEETQYF. The CDR3 DNA reads TGCGCCAGCGCCCCCCATAGCGGGGGGAGTGAGGAGACCCAGTACTTC.

This chain joins TRBV11-3 and TRBJ1-1, with 9 bases aligning to TRBD1. V lost 5 bases and J lost 0; bases outside the gene matches: 7. This CDR3 is 16 amino acids long. The germline V gene encodes CDR1 SGHNT and CDR2 YENEEA. Here the CDR3 DNA reads TGTGCCAGCAGCCCCGGGACAGGGTTCATGAACACTGAAGCTTTCTTT. It encodes CASSPGTGFMNTEAFF.

V usage is TRBV11-1 and J usage is TRBJ1-6, with D hard to call. The CDR3 runs to 13 residues. CDR1 is SGHAT and CDR2 is FQDESV in the germline V gene (reference sequence). V was shortened by 5 bases and J by 4 bases, with 6 bases between the two germline ends. The CDR3 DNA reads TGTGCCAGCAGCGAACAGTATAATTCACCCCTCCACTTT. Amino acid sequence: CASSEQYNSPLHF. The full variable domain, with the rest looked up from reference TRBV11-1 and TRBJ1-6, is EAEVAQSPRYKITEKSQAVAFWCDPISGHATLYWYRQILGQGPELLVQFQDESVVDDSQLPKDRFSAERLKGVDSTLKIQPAELGDSAMYLCASSEQYNSPLHFGNGTRLTVT.

CDR3 sequence (DNA): TGTGCCAGCAGTTCAGGGGGAGCGGGGGATTCACCCCTCCACTTT. Translated, it gives CASSSGGAGDSPLHF. The chain couples TRBV6-5 to TRBJ1-6, with 7 positions matching TRBD1. Germline V gene lookup returns CDR1 MNHEY and CDR2 SVGAGI. CDR3 length: 15 amino acids. Trimming at V came to 4 bases and at J to 8 bases, leaving 8 bases not matched to a gene.

The chain uses TRBV27 and TRBJ1-6, with D possibly being TRBD1 (5 bases). The CDR3 has 13 residues. Looked up from germline, CDR1 is MNHEY and CDR2 is SMNVEV (reference sequence). V dropped 3 bases and J dropped 7 bases, with 7 bases sitting between them. Here the CDR3 reads CASSLPGNSPLHF. CDR3 coding DNA: TGTGCCAGCAGTTTGCCAGGGAATTCACCCCTCCACTTT.

The chain couples TRBV5-4 to TRBJ1-2; D remains ambiguous. Germline-derived CDR1 and CDR2 are SGHNT and YYREEE (reference sequence). This CDR3 spans 13 amino acids. Trimming took 1 base from V and 8 from J, leaving 12 bases between them. The DNA for the CDR3 is TGTGCCAGCAGCTTGAGACGGGAGGAGGGCTACACCTTC. This sequence encodes CASSLRREEGYTF.

Here the CDR3 reads CASSLAGSSTGYGYTF. DNA for the CDR3: TGTGCCAGCAGCTTAGCGGGATCTTCGACAGGCTATGGCTACACCTTC. The chain combines TRBV7-2 with TRBJ1-2, with D perhaps TRBD1 (6 bases). V shed 0 bases and J shed 4 bases, with 15 bases lying between them. The CDR3 consists of 16 residues. Germline-derived CDR1 and CDR2 are SGHTA and FQGNSA.

This chain connects TRBV19 to TRBJ1-3; D is unresolved. Germline CDR1 LNHDA, CDR2 SQIVND (reference sequence). The CDR3 is 15 residues long. The V gene lost 8 bases and the J gene lost 4 bases, with 18 bases spanning the gap. In nucleotides, the CDR3 is TGTGCCAGTGAGACCTTTAAAGGGCCCGGAAACACCATATATTTT. Translated: CASETFKGPGNTIYF.